The 14 T cell receptor beta chains given below trace back to one sample, sequenced in a study of T cells after yellow fever vaccination. TCRdb passed the 5' RACE reads through MiXCR, listing each CDR3 protein once. The sample yields about 580,000 distinct CDR3 sequences, roughly 17% seen once. The starting material was PBMCs, obtained about 5 days after the first yellow fever vaccination. All receptors derive from a man aged 18 to 30 who received the YFV17D yellow fever vaccine.

The rearrangement joins TRBV7-9 to TRBJ2-3; 11 bases agree with TRBD1. Germline-derived CDR1 and CDR2 are SEHNR and FQNEAQ (reference sequence). The junction had 15 bases not matched to a gene; V was cut back by 5 bases and J by 8 bases. The CDR3 is 17 amino acids. The CDR3 protein is CASSPTPGQGAIGTQYF. CDR3 nucleotide sequence: TGTGCCAGCAGCCCGACTCCAGGACAGGGGGCGATTGGTACGCAGTATTTT.

This sequence joins TRBV7-3 and TRBJ2-2; the D gene is possibly TRBD1 (6 bases). Deletions cut 1 base from V and 1 base from J, with 10 bases between. From germline, CDR1 is SGHTA and CDR2 FQGTGA. The CDR3 loop spans 16 amino acids. This chain's CDR3 is CASSLIGQLNTGELFF. CDR3 nucleotide sequence: TGTGCCAGCAGCTTAATAGGACAGCTGAACACCGGGGAGCTGTTTTTT. The full variable domain, rest sourced from reference TRBV7-3 and TRBJ2-2, is GAGVSQTPSNKVTEKGKYVELRCDPISGHTALYWYRQSLGQGPEFLIYFQGTGAADDSGLPNDRFFAVRPEGSVSTLKIQRTERGDSAVYLCASSLIGQLNTGELFFGEGSRLTVL.

This clonotype was picked up a small number of times. The chain joins TRBV13 to TRBJ2-5, with a tentative D call TRBD1 (6 bases). CDR1 is PRHDT and CDR2 is FYEKMQ in the germline V gene (reference sequence). The CDR3 is made up of 16 amino acids. V lost 0 bases and J 2 bases, leaving 13 bases between the germline ends. CDR3 nucleotides: TGTGCCAGCAGCTTAGGGTCCGCAGGGGTGCAAGAGACCCAGTACTTC. It codes for CASSLGSAGVQETQYF.

This clonotype was picked up a small number of times. The V call is TRBV11-2, the J call TRBJ2-4; tentative D call: TRBD2 (6 bases). Deletions cut 8 bases from V and 1 base from J, with 12 bases between. The CDR3 covers 14 residues. CDR1 is SGHAT and CDR2 is FQNNGV in the germline V gene. The DNA of the CDR3 is TGTGCCAGCTCCCGGGGGTTTGCCAAAAACATTCAGTACTTC. Encoded protein: CASSRGFAKNIQYF.

The sample holds a few counts of this clonotype. This sequence joins TRBV4-3 and TRBJ1-4; D is undetermined. The V gene lost 0 bases and the J gene lost 12 bases, with 14 bases spanning the gap. Germline V gene lookup returns CDR1 LGHNA and CDR2 YSLEER. The CDR3 has 14 residues. Here the CDR3 reads CASSQDGRGVELFF. The CDR3 bases are TGCGCCAGCAGCCAAGATGGGCGGGGTGTGGAACTGTTTTTT.

This chain connects TRBV7-3 to TRBJ2-1; D tentatively fits TRBD1 or TRBD2 (6 bases each). V lost 5 bases to trimming and J lost 4 bases, with 18 bases between them. Germline-derived CDR1 and CDR2 are SGHTA and FQGTGA. The CDR3 runs to 16 residues. The CDR3 region is CASSPEGGPYYNEQFF. For the CDR3, the DNA is TGTGCCAGCAGCCCCGAGGGGGGACCCTATTACAATGAGCAGTTCTTC.

The chain links TRBV5-1 to TRBJ1-1, with a weak D call TRBD1 (6 bases). The CDR3 contains 17 residues. Between the trimmed V and J ends, which lost 0 bases and 4 bases, there was a span of 19 bases. Germline loops: CDR1 SGHRS, CDR2 YFSETQ. CDR3 nucleotides: TGCGCCAGCAGCTTGGCCAGGGGACGGTCCAGTGGCACTGAAGCTTTCTTT. The encoded protein is CASSLARGRSSGTEAFF.

The rearrangement links TRBV6-1 to TRBJ2-3; 11 bases are shared with TRBD1. Germline V gives CDR1 MNHNS, CDR2 SASEGT. Unmatched junction bases numbered 11, after V lost 10 bases and J lost 2 bases. The length of the CDR3 is 16 residues. The CDR3 nucleotides read TGTGCCATCCAAGCCGGGACAGGGGGTTACACAGATACGCAGTATTTT. As protein: CAIQAGTGGYTDTQYF.

This clonotype was found a few times. V and J are TRBV6-4 and TRBJ2-1; the match to TRBD1 covers 7 bases. This CDR3 contains 13 residues. Trimming cost V 1 base and J 6 bases; bases outside gene matches: 0. Germline loops: CDR1 MRHNA, CDR2 SNTAGT. The CDR3 is CASSDWTGNEQFF. DNA for the CDR3: TGTGCCAGCAGTGACTGGACAGGCAATGAGCAGTTCTTC.

There are a few counts of this clonotype. The chain employs TRBV20-1 and TRBJ2-2, with 7 positions matching TRBD2. V was pared by 1 base and J by 2 bases, with 7 bases of the junction left unmatched. This CDR3 spans 16 amino acids. Germline values: CDR1 DFQATT, CDR2 SNEGSKA (reference sequence). CDR3 residues: CSARAIRDYNTGELFF. CDR3 DNA: TGCAGTGCTAGAGCCATCCGGGACTACAACACCGGGGAGCTGTTTTTT.

In regard to this clonotype: A much larger clone lies a single base off, so this may be a read error. The V gene is TRBV27, the J gene TRBJ1-2, with D tentatively TRBD1 (5 bases). This CDR3 comprises 13 residues. V was cut by 6 bases and J by 5 bases, with 13 bases left in between. The V gene's germline CDR1 is MNHEY and CDR2 SMNVEV (reference sequence). DNA of the CDR3: TGTGCCAGCAGGACCGGGACGGAATATGGCTACACCTTC. This translates into CASRTGTEYGYTF.

This clonotype has a handful of counts. The chain couples TRBV5-1 to TRBJ2-7; D gene unclear. The CDR3 loop spans 13 amino acids. Trimming pared 4 bases from V and 3 bases from J, leaving 11 bases between. CDR1 is SGHRS and CDR2 is YFSETQ in the germline V gene. The CDR3 DNA follows: TGCGCCAGCAGCCCTACGACGGACTACGAGCAGTACTTC. It yields the protein CASSPTTDYEQYF.

The chain carries TRBV10-1 and TRBJ2-2; D is unresolved. V was trimmed by 3 bases and J by 2 bases, leaving 10 bases between them. CDR1 is WNHNN and CDR2 is SYGVQD in the germline V gene (reference sequence). There are 15 residues in the CDR3. The CDR3 nucleotides are TGCGCCAGCAGTGATTCCCAAAGTAACACCGGGGAGCTGTTTTTT. Translation gives CASSDSQSNTGELFF.

The rearrangement uses TRBV5-1 and TRBJ1-2; the D gene is possibly TRBD1 (5 bases). The CDR3 consists of 12 residues. Trimming took 1 base from V and 8 from J, leaving 9 bases between them. Germline lookup yields CDR1 SGHRS and CDR2 YFSETQ. The CDR3 DNA follows: TGCGCCAGCAGCTTGAGGGGTAGCGGCTACACCTTC. Translated: CASSLRGSGYTF. Full variable domain (missing parts from reference TRBV5-1 and TRBJ1-2): KAGVTQTPRYLIKTRGQQVTLSCSPISGHRSVSWYQQTPGQGLQFLFEYFSETQRNKGNFPGRFSGRQFSNSRSEMNVSTLELGDSALYLCASSLRGSGYTFGSGTRLTVV.